This T cell receptor beta chain was recovered during a study of PD-1 blockade in classical Hodgkin lymphoma. Libraries were prepared by immunoSEQ multiplex PCR; TCRdb keeps only in-frame clonotypes and omits some of them. The table lists approximately 20,000 clones, 89% of them singletons, with 0.2% to 0.3% in the top ten. Overall study results and limits: What caused the repertoire differences, perhaps disease activity or prior therapy, remains undefined. Relapsed/refractory patients reportedly had the lowest baseline TCR diversity, below newly diagnosed patients, who were below healthy donors.

Time point: newly diagnosed, previously untreated cHL patient sample. Using magnetic negative selection, the CD4+ T cells were separated out of thawed PBMCs. Comparators were PBMCs taken from newly diagnosed, untreated classical Hodgkin lymphoma. Germline values: CDR1 LNHDA, CDR2 SQIVND (reference sequence). The ends were cut back, 0 bases at V and 3 bases at J, with 12 bases in the middle. The CDR3 has 15 residues. As for this clone: Antigen specificity is unknown.

The rearrangement joins TRBV19 to TRBJ2-7, with D perhaps assigned TRBD1 or TRBD2 (5 bases each). The TCR was taken from a human donor with classical Hodgkin lymphoma. Material for sequencing was CD4+ T cells from blood. CDR3 sequence reads: CASSIEGERHYEQYF. CDR3 sequence (DNA): TGTGCCAGTAGTATAGAAGGGGAGAGGCACTACGAGCAGTACTTC.